Listed here are 15 T cell receptor beta chains from one sample, sequenced in a study of cytomegalovirus exposure and HLA in healthy donors. TCRdb keeps only in-frame clones here, not all; method: immunoSEQ multiplex PCR. Seen here are a few hundred thousand clones, about 90% observed once, and the top ten hold around 3.1%. Material for sequencing was PBMCs. The receptors derive from a woman under 40 in good health and CMV-seronegative.

This chain connects TRBV6-5 to TRBJ1-4; a weak D match, TRBD1 (6 bases). Germline V gene sequence: CDR1 MNHEY, CDR2 SVGAGI. V lost 0 bases, J lost 7 bases, and 12 bases lay in between. This CDR3 comprises 15 residues. CDR3 DNA sequence: TGTGCCAGCAGTTACTCGGGGGCCCGTGGTGAAAAACTGTTTTTT. This encodes CASSYSGARGEKLFF.

The chain has TRBV4-3 and TRBJ2-7; maybe TRBD2 (5 bases). The V end lost 1 base, the J end lost 0 bases, and 10 bases lay between the germline ends. This CDR3 has 15 residues. The germline V gene encodes CDR1 LGHNA and CDR2 YSLEER. CDR3 amino acids: CASSQGLGSSYEQYF. CDR3 nucleotide sequence: TGCGCCAGCAGCCAAGGGCTAGGGAGCTCCTACGAGCAGTACTTC.

V gene TRBV7-9 combines with J gene TRBJ1-2; possible D gene TRBD1, 5 bases. Looked up from germline, CDR1 is SEHNR and CDR2 is FQNEAQ (reference sequence). The CDR3 loop spans 13 amino acids. Between the trimmed V and J ends, which lost 1 base and 6 bases, there was a span of 9 bases. CDR3 nucleotides: TGTGCCAGCAGCTTAGGGAGAGGGGATGGCTACACCTTC. Translated: CASSLGRGDGYTF.

J is TRBJ2-3 and V is TRBV11-2, with 8 nucleotides matching TRBD2. Germline V gene lookup returns CDR1 SGHAT and CDR2 FQNNGV. V was pared by 5 bases and J by 4 bases, with 11 bases of the junction left unmatched. The CDR3 totals 16 residues. CDR3 nucleotide sequence: TGTGCCAGCAGCCGCCCGGGGGGGATTGAGCCAGATACGCAGTATTTT. Its translation is CASSRPGGIEPDTQYF.

This clone was seen a single time. The chain links TRBV27 to TRBJ1-5; the match to TRBD1 covers 7 bases. V shed 6 bases, J shed 2 bases, and the junction held 4 bases outside the gene matches. Per germline, CDR1 MNHEY and CDR2 SMNVEV (reference sequence). The CDR3 extends over 14 amino acids. CDR3 residues: CASRPTGGNQPQHF. The DNA of the CDR3 is TGTGCCAGCAGGCCCACAGGGGGCAATCAGCCCCAGCATTTT.

This rearrangement joins TRBV29-1 to TRBJ2-6, with a tentative D call TRBD1 (6 bases). V lost 2 bases and J lost 0, with 11 bases in between. CDR1 is SQVTM and CDR2 is ANQGSEA in the germline V gene. The CDR3 is 16 amino acids. CDR3 loop: CSVEQGPPSGANVLTF. CDR3 nucleotides: TGCAGCGTTGAACAGGGGCCTCCCTCTGGGGCCAACGTCCTGACTTTC.

This clone was counted once. The chain recombines TRBV29-1 with TRBJ2-2; 10 nucleotides align to TRBD1. With 4 bases clipped from V and 0 bases from J, the junction kept 2 bases outside the gene matches. The CDR3 contains 15 residues. Germline CDR1 SQVTM, CDR2 ANQGSEA. The CDR3 sequence is CSVVGQGANTGELFF. CDR3 in DNA: TGCAGCGTTGTCGGACAGGGGGCGAACACCGGGGAGCTGTTTTTT.

This chain links TRBV18 with TRBJ2-3, with TRBD2 identical over 7 bases. CDR1 is KGHSH and CDR2 is LQKENI in the germline V gene. V lost 3 bases to trimming and J lost 7 bases; unmatched junction nucleotides: 13. The CDR3 runs to 16 residues. The CDR3: CASSPPGREGQYTQYF. CDR3 in DNA: TGTGCCAGCTCACCTCCCGGCAGGGAGGGTCAATATACGCAGTATTTT.

The rearrangement links TRBV7-2 to TRBJ1-4; possible D gene TRBD1, 6 bases. CDR1 and CDR2 (germline): SGHTA, FQGNSA. The CDR3 loop spans 15 amino acids. The ends were cut back, 1 base at V and 8 bases at J, with 14 bases in the middle. The CDR3 here is CASSLEGRGVEKLFF. The CDR3 DNA sequence: TGTGCCAGCAGCTTAGAAGGCAGGGGAGTAGAAAAACTGTTTTTT. The complete variable domain, with remaining parts taken from reference TRBV7-2 and TRBJ1-4, reads GAGVSQSPSNKVTEKGKDVELRCDPISGHTALYWYRQSLGQGLEFLIYFQGNSAPDKSGLPSDRFSAERTGGSVSTLTIQRTQQEDSAVYLCASSLEGRGVEKLFFGSGTQLSVL.

The V call is TRBV5-6, the J call TRBJ2-7; D not certain. Trimming removed 4 bases at V and 2 bases at J, with 16 bases between. The length of the CDR3 is 15 residues. Germline V lookup: CDR1 SGHDT, CDR2 YYEEEE. The CDR3: CASSPRRANPYEQYF. CDR3 DNA sequence: TGTGCCAGCAGCCCCCGAAGGGCGAATCCCTACGAGCAGTACTTC.

The chain employs TRBV11-2 and TRBJ2-1; D not resolved. V was shortened by 4 bases and J by 6 bases, with 13 bases between the two germline ends. CDR1 is SGHAT and CDR2 is FQNNGV in the germline V gene. This CDR3 is built from 14 residues. CDR3 in amino acids: CASSSASLRNEQFF. The CDR3 DNA reads TGTGCCAGCAGCTCGGCCAGTTTGCGCAATGAGCAGTTCTTC. Supplemented by reference TRBV11-2 and TRBJ2-1, the full variable domain reads EAGVAQSPRYKIIEKRQSVAFWCNPISGHATLYWYQQILGQGPKLLIQFQNNGVVDDSQLPKDRFSAERLKGVDSTLKIQPAKLEDSAVYLCASSSASLRNEQFFGPGTRLTVL.

J is TRBJ2-2 and V is TRBV9; D perhaps matches TRBD1 (5 bases). V was pared by 2 bases and J by 5 bases, with 7 bases between. The CDR3 spans 13 residues. Germline CDR1 reads SGDLS; CDR2 reads YYNGEE. The CDR3 loop is CASSVRETGELFF. Here the CDR3 DNA reads TGTGCCAGCAGCGTCAGGGAAACCGGGGAGCTGTTTTTT.

With respect to this clone: Other DNA variants within this sample encode the same CDR3. The rearrangement uses TRBV20-1 and TRBJ2-7; the D gene is possibly TRBD1 (6 bases). The V gene lost 6 bases and the J gene lost 2 bases, with 8 bases spanning the gap. Germline V gene sequence: CDR1 DFQATT, CDR2 SNEGSKA (reference sequence). CDR3 size: 11 residues. This CDR3 is CSARGTYEQYF. The CDR3 DNA reads as TGCAGTGCGAGGGGGACCTACGAGCAGTACTTC.

The rearrangement links TRBV25-1 to TRBJ2-3; 7 nucleotides match TRBD1. The V gene's germline CDR1 is MGHDK and CDR2 SYGVNS. V dropped 5 bases and J dropped 3; count of bases not matched to a gene: 8. The CDR3 loop spans 15 amino acids. The CDR3 DNA is TGTGCCAGCAGTCTCGCGACAGGGTATACAGATACGCAGTATTTT. This codes for CASSLATGYTDTQYF. The full variable domain, rest sourced from reference TRBV25-1 and TRBJ2-3, is EADIYQTPRYLVIGTGKKITLECSQTMGHDKMYWYQQDPGMELHLIHYSYGVNSTEKGDLSSESTVSRIRTEHFPLTLESARPSHTSQYLCASSLATGYTDTQYFGPGTRLTVL.

The J gene is TRBJ2-3, the V gene TRBV27; 7 positions match TRBD2. CDR1 and CDR2 (germline): MNHEY, SMNVEV (reference sequence). The CDR3 is made up of 15 amino acids. V shed 10 bases, J shed 0 bases, and the junction held 10 bases outside the gene matches. The CDR3 reads CATGLLAQSTDTQYF. The CDR3 region has the DNA TGTGCCACAGGCTTACTAGCGCAAAGCACAGATACGCAGTATTTT.